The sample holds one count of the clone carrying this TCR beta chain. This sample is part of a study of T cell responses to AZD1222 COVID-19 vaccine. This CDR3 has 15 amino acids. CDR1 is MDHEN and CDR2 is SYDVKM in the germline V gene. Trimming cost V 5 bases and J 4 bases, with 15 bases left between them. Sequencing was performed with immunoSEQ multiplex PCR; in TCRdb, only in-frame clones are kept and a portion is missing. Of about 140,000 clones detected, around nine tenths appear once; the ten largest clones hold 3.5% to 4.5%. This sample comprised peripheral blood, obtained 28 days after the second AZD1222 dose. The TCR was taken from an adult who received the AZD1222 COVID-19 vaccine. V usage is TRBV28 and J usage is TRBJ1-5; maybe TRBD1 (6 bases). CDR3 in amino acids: CASSLPGHDNQPQHF. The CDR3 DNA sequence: TGTGCCAGCAGTCTCCCGGGACATGATAATCAGCCCCAGCATTTT.